These T cell receptor beta chains were read from a single sample in a study of beta chain features in type 1 diabetes. The data were produced by immunoSEQ multiplex PCR, yet TCRdb's version contains in-frame clones alone and is incomplete. The sample has 280,000 or so clones, about 15% seen once. The sample was naive CD4+ T cells from blood. The receptors were sampled from a man aged 18 to 29 with type 1 diabetes. Each CDR3 is given with its conserved first and last residue. D genes are given only for firm matches. Clone size is not always given. Where it is, it says once, few, many or a class for expanded clones.

D gene: TRBD1
clone size: few
V gene: TRBV19
J gene: TRBJ1-1
CDR3 DNA: TGTGCCAGTAGGCCTGGACAGGGGGCTGCTCGGGCCACTGAAGCTTTCTTT
CDR3 protein: CASRPGQGAARATEAFF

D gene: .
clone size: .
V gene: TRBV7-2
J gene: TRBJ2-1
CDR3 DNA: TGTGCCAGCAGAATTTTTAGCTCCTACAATGAGCAGTTCTTC
CDR3 protein: CASRIFSSYNEQFF

D gene: .
clone size: few
V gene: TRBV7-9
J gene: TRBJ2-7
CDR3 DNA: TGTGCCAGCAGCCCCCTGGGAGGCGAGCAGTACTTC
CDR3 protein: CASSPLGGEQYF

D gene: .
clone size: .
V gene: TRBV2
J gene: TRBJ2-5
CDR3 DNA: TGTGCCAGCAGCCCGCAAGAGACCCAGTACTTC
CDR3 protein: CASSPQETQYF

D gene: TRBD1
clone size: .
V gene: TRBV15
J gene: TRBJ2-7
CDR3 DNA: TGTGCCACCAGCAGGGAGAAATTGTGGGGACAGGGTATGGACGAGCAGTACTTC
CDR3 protein: CATSREKLWGQGMDEQYF

D gene: .
clone size: .
V gene: TRBV19
J gene: TRBJ2-7
CDR3 DNA: TGTGCCAGTGGCGAGGCCTACGAGCAGTACTTC
CDR3 protein: CASGEAYEQYF

D gene: TRBD2
clone size: .
V gene: TRBV7-7
J gene: TRBJ2-3
CDR3 DNA: TGTGCCAGCAGCCCCAGGGGGCTCACCTTCGGGACTAGCGAATTAGATACGCAGTATTTT
CDR3 protein: CASSPRGLTFGTSELDTQYF

D gene: TRBD1
clone size: few
V gene: TRBV29-1
J gene: TRBJ1-3
CDR3 DNA: TGCAGCGTGAAGGGACAGGGAGTTGGGAGTGGTGGAAACACCATATATTTT
CDR3 protein: CSVKGQGVGSGGNTIYF

D gene: .
clone size: few
V gene: TRBV15
J gene: TRBJ1-2
CDR3 DNA: TGTGCCACCAGCAGCGCACAGGGCTACACCTTC
CDR3 protein: CATSSAQGYTF

D gene: TRBD1
clone size: few
V gene: TRBV7-9
J gene: TRBJ1-1
CDR3 DNA: TGTGCCAGCAGCTTAGTTACAGGGGGCTCCGAAGCTTTCTTT
CDR3 protein: CASSLVTGGSEAFF

D gene: TRBD2
clone size: few
V gene: TRBV28
J gene: TRBJ2-3
CDR3 DNA: TGTGCCAGCAGCTCGGGGGGAGAGTATCGGGATACGCAGTATTTT
CDR3 protein: CASSSGGEYRDTQYF

D gene: .
clone size: .
V gene: TRBV9
J gene: TRBJ2-7
CDR3 DNA: TGTGCCAGCAGCGTAGCTACCGGTGGCAGGGCGGACGAGCAGTACTTC
CDR3 protein: CASSVATGGRADEQYF

D gene: .
clone size: few
V gene: TRBV28
J gene: TRBJ2-5
CDR3 DNA: TGTGCCAGCAGTTCGGAGACCCAGTACTTC
CDR3 protein: CASSSETQYF

D gene: .
clone size: few
V gene: TRBV5-1
J gene: TRBJ2-6
CDR3 DNA: TGCGCCAGCAGCCCAGGGCTCCACATACCGGTCAACGTCCTGACTTTC
CDR3 protein: CASSPGLHIPVNVLTF

D gene: TRBD1
clone size: few
V gene: TRBV29-1
J gene: TRBJ1-1
CDR3 DNA: TGCAGCGTGACCCGGACAGGGTGGGGTACTGAAGCTTTCTTT
CDR3 protein: CSVTRTGWGTEAFF

D gene: TRBD1
clone size: few
V gene: TRBV2
J gene: TRBJ2-7
CDR3 DNA: TGTGCCAGCAGCTGGACAGGGAACGAGCAGTACTTC
CDR3 protein: CASSWTGNEQYF

D gene: TRBD1
clone size: .
V gene: TRBV28
J gene: TRBJ2-6
CDR3 DNA: TGTGCCAGCAGTCCCTCCGGGACAGGGGGCGTCAGGGCCAACGTCCTGACTTTC
CDR3 protein: CASSPSGTGGVRANVLTF

D gene: TRBD2
clone size: .
V gene: TRBV7-9
J gene: TRBJ2-1
CDR3 DNA: TGTGCCAGCAGCTTAGCTAGCGGGAGGGGTGGTGAGCAGTTCTTC
CDR3 protein: CASSLASGRGGEQFF

D gene: .
clone size: .
V gene: TRBV9
J gene: TRBJ2-1
CDR3 DNA: TGTGCCAGCAGCGTAGGTGGCGGGATTATATACAATGAGCAGTTCTTC
CDR3 protein: CASSVGGGIIYNEQFF

D gene: .
clone size: few
V gene: TRBV5-4
J gene: TRBJ2-3
CDR3 DNA: TGTGCCAGCAGCCCGGGCGGGGCTCCTAGCACAGATACGCAGTATTTT
CDR3 protein: CASSPGGAPSTDTQYF

D gene: TRBD2
clone size: .
V gene: TRBV5-1
J gene: TRBJ2-2
CDR3 DNA: TGCGCCAGCAGCTTTAGCGGGGCCCGCGGGGAGCTGTTTTTT
CDR3 protein: CASSFSGARGELFF

D gene: TRBD1
clone size: few
V gene: TRBV5-1
J gene: TRBJ2-5
CDR3 DNA: TGCGCCAGCAGCTCCCGAGGACAGGGACGAGGGGAGACCCAGTACTTC
CDR3 protein: CASSSRGQGRGETQYF

D gene: TRBD1
clone size: .
V gene: TRBV30
J gene: TRBJ2-7
CDR3 DNA: TGTGCCTGGAGTCAGAACCTGGGACAGGGTGGCTTC
CDR3 protein: CAWSQNLGQGGF

D gene: TRBD1
clone size: .
V gene: TRBV5-4
J gene: TRBJ1-4
CDR3 DNA: TGTGCCAGCAGCTCGACCCCCGGGACAGGGGGTGAAAAACTGTTTTTT
CDR3 protein: CASSSTPGTGGEKLFF

D gene: TRBD2
clone size: few
V gene: TRBV28
J gene: TRBJ2-7
CDR3 DNA: TGTGCCAGCAGAGCCCTGGGCGGGAGGGCCGGCTACGAGCAGTACTTC
CDR3 protein: CASRALGGRAGYEQYF

D gene: .
clone size: few
V gene: TRBV6-6
J gene: TRBJ2-2
CDR3 DNA: TGTGCCAGCAGGGACAGAGGCCTTAGCGGGGAGCTGTTTTTT
CDR3 protein: CASRDRGLSGELFF

D gene: .
clone size: .
V gene: TRBV29-1
J gene: TRBJ1-1
CDR3 DNA: TGCAGCGTTGCCGGAATGCGCGGACTTCCTGAAGCTTTCTTT
CDR3 protein: CSVAGMRGLPEAFF

D gene: .
clone size: .
V gene: TRBV9
J gene: TRBJ2-1
CDR3 DNA: TGTGCCAGCAGCGTAGGAGGCGCTTCCTACAATGAGCAGTTCTTC
CDR3 protein: CASSVGGASYNEQFF

D gene: .
clone size: .
V gene: TRBV9
J gene: TRBJ1-3
CDR3 DNA: TGTGCCAGCCAAGCGAGGGGGATAGACACCATATATTTT
CDR3 protein: CASQARGIDTIYF

D gene: TRBD2
clone size: .
V gene: TRBV5-1
J gene: TRBJ2-1
CDR3 DNA: TGCGCCAGCAGCTCGCCGGGACTAGCGGGGGGCTCCTACAATGAGCAGTTCTTC
CDR3 protein: CASSSPGLAGGSYNEQFF

D gene: .
clone size: .
V gene: TRBV18
J gene: TRBJ1-2
CDR3 DNA: TGTGCCAGCTCACCACTAGAACAGAACTATGGCTACACCTTC
CDR3 protein: CASSPLEQNYGYTF